This entry features one T cell receptor (beta chain) sequence. Its antigen is not identified. Germline CDR1 and CDR2: SGHVS and FNYEAQ. The CDR3 has 15 amino acids. V dropped 1 base and J dropped 2; count of bases not matched to a gene: 4. The data were produced by immunoSEQ multiplex PCR, yet TCRdb's version contains in-frame clones alone and is incomplete. There are about 170,000 clones in the sample; 85% to 90% occur only once, and around 4.5% lies in the top ten. This entry belongs to a study of T cell responses to AZD1222 COVID-19 vaccine. Notes on the study in general: Repertoire sampling occurred only after the peak T cell response. Spike-wide vaccine-associated CD4 TCRs dominated at 160-218 and 743-854.

The specimen comprised peripheral blood, sampled 28 days after the second dose of the MenACWY control vaccine. The chain combines TRBV7-6 with TRBJ2-7; 8 bases agree with TRBD1. This clonotype was sampled from an adult who received the MenACWY meningococcal vaccine as a control. DNA for the CDR3: TGTGCCAGCAGCTTAGGACAGGGGTTCACCTACGAGCAGTACTTC. Translation: CASSLGQGFTYEQYF.